This section outlines one T cell receptor (beta chain) sequence together with its context. The antigen is undetermined. Produced via immunoSEQ multiplex PCR; TCRdb's table is partial and in-frame only. The repertoire holds tens of thousands of clones, with approximately 86% as singletons. CDR3 length: 13 residues. V lost 4 bases and J lost 4, with 6 bases in between. Germline V gene lookup returns CDR1 SGDLS and CDR2 YYNGEE. These data are taken from a study of OX40 agonist ivuxolimab in advanced cancers. Turning to the study itself: Among those enrolled, mean age was about 58 years (range 23 to 79) and 75% to 90% were male. General study results and limits: There was clonal expansion of CD4+ and CD8+ blood T cells by week 6 at 0.1 to 3.0 mg/kg. No antigen was identified for the clonally expanded peripheral T cells.

The V and J genes are TRBV9 and TRBJ2-6; D gene uncertain. This TCR came from an adult with an advanced solid tumor such as melanoma, head and neck, liver or kidney cancer. Specimen: CD4+ or CD8+ T cells sorted from blood, collected in a trial of the OX40 agonist ivuxolimab. This chain's CDR3 is CASSPVGANVLTF. In DNA, the CDR3 is TGTGCCAGCAGCCCCGTCGGGGCCAACGTCCTGACTTTC.